This TCR beta chain appears in the sequencing data of a study of shared clonotypes between healthy human individuals. Overall study results and limits: Larger richness was generally estimated for naive than memory subsets.

Measured with immunoSEQ multiplex PCR; TCRdb has only the in-frame clones, and not every one. The sample shows 2 million or so clones, roughly 95% of them seen only once. On this clone itself: Its antigen is still unknown.

Positive CCR7 selection of CD45RO-negative cells yielded the naive CD8 cells, and terminally differentiated effector memory CD45RA+ cells were excluded. Sequenced material: naive CD8+ T cells sorted from blood. The TCR comes from a man in his late teens or twenties in good health.

CDR3 residues: CASSSSAGDPHYEQYF. The CDR3 DNA follows: TGTGCCAGCAGCTCCTCTGCTGGGGATCCACACTACGAGCAGTACTTC. The V and J genes are TRBV7-9 and TRBJ2-7; D is ambiguous. Looked up from germline, CDR1 is SEHNR and CDR2 is FQNEAQ (reference sequence). This CDR3 region has 16 residues. V was cut by 4 bases and J by 3 bases, with 19 bases left in between.